These T cell receptor beta chains were read from a single sample in a study of blood T cell repertoires in COVID-19. This table comes from immunoSEQ multiplex PCR, and its TCRdb copy is limited to in-frame clones, with some not included. Of about 220,000 clones in the sample, about four fifths were seen once. The sequenced sample was peripheral blood. The receptors shown here come from a woman aged 30 to 39 who had recovered from COVID-19. CDR3s include the opening cysteine and the closing phenylalanine or tryptophan. The D gene is left open where the match is weak. Size tells how often a clone was seen (once, few, many) or the class of an expanded clone, and some rows leave it out.

d_gene,j_gene,v_gene,abundance,CDR3aa,CDR3nt
TRBD1,TRBJ1-3,TRBV24-1,.,CATSDARQGRTGNTIYF,TGTGCCACCAGTGACGCTAGACAGGGTAGGACGGGAAACACCATATATTTT
TRBD2,TRBJ2-7,TRBV28,once,CASSSGGGASYEQYF,TGTGCCAGCAGTTCGGGCGGGGGGGCCTCCTACGAGCAGTACTTC
TRBD2,TRBJ2-3,TRBV4-2,once,CASSLGERESTDTQYF,TGTGCCAGCAGCCTGGGAGAGCGGGAGAGCACAGATACGCAGTATTTT
.,TRBJ1-3,TRBV29-1,.,CSVETVSGNTIYF,TGCAGCGTTGAGACAGTCTCTGGAAACACCATATATTTT
.,TRBJ1-2,TRBV5-1,.,CASSLAGVSGYTF,TGCGCCAGCAGCTTGGCGGGGGTCAGTGGCTACACCTTC
.,TRBJ1-3,TRBV10-2,.,CASSSLFTGRTGNTIYF,TGCGCCAGCAGTAGCCTGTTTACAGGGCGCACTGGAAACACCATATATTTT
TRBD2,TRBJ2-1,TRBV30,.,CAWDSGSSYNEQFF,TGTGCCTGGGATAGCGGGAGCTCCTACAATGAGCAGTTCTTC
.,TRBJ1-5,TRBV2,.,CASSVGRGSNQPQHF,TGTGCCAGCAGTGTCGGCAGGGGAAGCAATCAGCCCCAGCATTTT
TRBD2,TRBJ2-1,TRBV2,.,CASHFGGSSYNEQFF,TGTGCCAGCCACTTCGGCGGGAGCTCCTACAATGAGCAGTTCTTC
.,TRBJ2-7,TRBV5-5,.,CASRWHEDTLLEQYF,TGTGCCAGCAGATGGCACGAGGACACCCTGTTGGAGCAGTACTTC
TRBD2,TRBJ2-2,TRBV7-9,.,CASSPGGPAGELFF,TGTGCCAGCAGCCCGGGAGGGCCAGCCGGGGAGCTGTTTTTT